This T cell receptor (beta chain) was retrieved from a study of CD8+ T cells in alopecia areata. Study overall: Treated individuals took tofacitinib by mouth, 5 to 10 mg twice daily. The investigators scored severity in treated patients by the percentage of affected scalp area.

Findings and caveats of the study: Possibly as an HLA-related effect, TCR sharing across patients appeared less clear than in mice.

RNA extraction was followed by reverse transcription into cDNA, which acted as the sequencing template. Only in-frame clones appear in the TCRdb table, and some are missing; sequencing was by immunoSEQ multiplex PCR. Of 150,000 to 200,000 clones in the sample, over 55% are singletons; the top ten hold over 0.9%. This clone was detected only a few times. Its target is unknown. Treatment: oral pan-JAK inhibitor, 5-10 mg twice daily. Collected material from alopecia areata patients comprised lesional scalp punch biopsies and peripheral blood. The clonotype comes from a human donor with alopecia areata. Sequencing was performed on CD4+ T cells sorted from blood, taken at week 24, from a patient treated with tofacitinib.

The chain's CDR3 is CAIRDSSGPDTQYF. CDR3 coding DNA: TGTGCCATCAGGGACAGTTCGGGCCCAGATACGCAGTATTTT. The chain recombines TRBV10-3 with TRBJ2-3, with D tentatively TRBD1 (6 bases). The CDR3 is 14 amino acids. CDR1 is ENHRY and CDR2 is SYGVKD in the germline V gene. Trimming shortened V by 6 bases and J by 4 bases, and 14 bases separated the two germline ends.